The present TCR beta chain was sequenced within a study of CD8 T cells in ankylosing spondylitis. CDR3 length equals 14 residues. CDR1 is MNHNS and CDR2 is SASEGT in the germline V gene. The ends were cut back, 6 bases at V and 4 bases at J, with 16 bases in the middle. Points from the study as a whole: CD8+ by phenotype, disease-linked clones were relatively rare in peripheral blood. The clones that were linked to disease were reported to be significantly enriched in matched synovial fluid samples from ankylosing spondylitis patients.

Regarding this clonotype: Its antigen is unidentified.

Libraries for TCR beta were made by quantitative 5'-RACE with molecular barcodes. One entry per CDR3 protein, called by TCRdb with MiXCR from the 5' RACE reads. The sample yields about 140,000 distinct CDR3 sequences, about a third seen once. The rearrangement uses TRBV6-1 and TRBJ2-7; weak D call: TRBD1 (6 bases). This clonotype was obtained from a male donor with ankylosing spondylitis. Sequences were obtained from synovial fluid, either unsorted or a sorted T cell fraction (not recorded which). CDR3 nucleotide sequence: TGTGCCAGCAGGCTACAGGGACCGTCGTACGAGCAGTACTTC. Amino acid sequence: CASRLQGPSYEQYF.